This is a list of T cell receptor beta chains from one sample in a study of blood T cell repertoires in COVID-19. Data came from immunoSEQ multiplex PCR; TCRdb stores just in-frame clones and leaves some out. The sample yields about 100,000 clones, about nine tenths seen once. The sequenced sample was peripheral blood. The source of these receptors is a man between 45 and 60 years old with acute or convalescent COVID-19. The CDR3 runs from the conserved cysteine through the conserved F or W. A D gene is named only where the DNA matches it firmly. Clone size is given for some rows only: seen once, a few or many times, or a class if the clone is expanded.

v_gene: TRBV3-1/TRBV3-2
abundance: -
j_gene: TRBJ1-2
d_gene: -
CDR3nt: TGTGCCAGCAGCCAAGGGGGAGTTCCTAACTATGGCTACACCTTC
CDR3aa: CASSQGGVPNYGYTF

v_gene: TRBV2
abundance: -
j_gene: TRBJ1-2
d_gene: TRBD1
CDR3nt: TGTGCCAGCAGAGATGACAGGGCTATCGGTGGCTACACCTTC
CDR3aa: CASRDDRAIGGYTF

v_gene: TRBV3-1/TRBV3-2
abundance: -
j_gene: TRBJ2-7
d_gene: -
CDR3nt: TGTGCCAGCAGCCCGACGGGGGGCGGGTACGAGCAGTACTTC
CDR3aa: CASSPTGGGYEQYF

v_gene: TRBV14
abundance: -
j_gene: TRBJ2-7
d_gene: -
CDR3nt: TGTGCCAGCAGCCAAGAAAGGGGCTACGAGCAGTACTTC
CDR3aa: CASSQERGYEQYF

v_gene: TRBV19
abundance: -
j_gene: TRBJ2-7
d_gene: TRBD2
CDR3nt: TGTGCCAGTAGTATAGATCATCGCAGTAGCGGGGGACCCTACGAGCAGTACTTC
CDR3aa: CASSIDHRSSGGPYEQYF

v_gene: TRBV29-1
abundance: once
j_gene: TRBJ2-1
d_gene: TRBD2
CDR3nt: TGCAGCGTTGCTAGGACTAGGGGTGATGAGCAGTTCTTC
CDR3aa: CSVARTRGDEQFF

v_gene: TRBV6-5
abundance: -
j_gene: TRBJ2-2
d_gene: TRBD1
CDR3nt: TGTGCCAGCAGAGGACAGGGCACGAACACCGGGGAGCTGTTTTTT
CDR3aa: CASRGQGTNTGELFF

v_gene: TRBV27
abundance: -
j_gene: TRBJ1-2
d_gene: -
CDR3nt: TGTGCCAGCAGTTACGACAGAAACTATGGCTACACCTTC
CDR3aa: CASSYDRNYGYTF

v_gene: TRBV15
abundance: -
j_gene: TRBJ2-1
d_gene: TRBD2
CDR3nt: TGTGCCACCAGCACCCCCCGGGCTAGCGGTAGGAATGAGCAGTTCTTC
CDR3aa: CATSTPRASGRNEQFF

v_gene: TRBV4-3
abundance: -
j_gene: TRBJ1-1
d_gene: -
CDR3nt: TGCGCCAGCAGCCGGTCGAGACAGCCTAACACTGAAGCTTTCTTT
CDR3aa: CASSRSRQPNTEAFF

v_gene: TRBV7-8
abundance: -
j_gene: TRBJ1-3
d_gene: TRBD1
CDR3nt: TGTGCCAGCAGCACCCCCACCCGGGACAGGGGTAGCATGAGCTCTGGAAACACCATATATTTT
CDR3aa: CASSTPTRDRGSMSSGNTIYF

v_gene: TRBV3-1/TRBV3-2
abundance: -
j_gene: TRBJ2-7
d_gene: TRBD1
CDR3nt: TGTGCCAGCAGACCGACAGGGGGCGAGCAGTACTTC
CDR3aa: CASRPTGGEQYF

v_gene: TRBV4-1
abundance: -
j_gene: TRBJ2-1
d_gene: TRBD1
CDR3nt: TGCGCCAGCAGCTACCGGGACAGCTACAATGAGCAGTTCTTC
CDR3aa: CASSYRDSYNEQFF

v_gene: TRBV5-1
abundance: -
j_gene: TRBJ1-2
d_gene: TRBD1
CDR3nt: TGCGCCAGCAGCCATGGACAGGGTCCTAACTATGGCTACACCTTC
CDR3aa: CASSHGQGPNYGYTF

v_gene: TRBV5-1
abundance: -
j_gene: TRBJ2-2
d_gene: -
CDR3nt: TGCGCCAGCAGCTTGGTTACAGGGATCACCGGGGAGCTGTTTTTT
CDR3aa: CASSLVTGITGELFF

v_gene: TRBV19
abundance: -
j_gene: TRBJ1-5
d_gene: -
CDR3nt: TGTGCCAGCCGCCTGATGTCGGGGACTAATCAGCCCCAGCATTTT
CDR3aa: CASRLMSGTNQPQHF

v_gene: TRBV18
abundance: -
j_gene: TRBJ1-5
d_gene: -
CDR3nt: TGTGCCAGCTCACCATCCTTGTCGGACAGCCCAAATCAGCCCCAGCATTTT
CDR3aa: CASSPSLSDSPNQPQHF

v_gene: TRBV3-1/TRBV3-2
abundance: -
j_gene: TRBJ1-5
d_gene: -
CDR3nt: TGTGCCAGCAGCCAAGACCACAATCAGCCCCAGCATTTT
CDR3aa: CASSQDHNQPQHF

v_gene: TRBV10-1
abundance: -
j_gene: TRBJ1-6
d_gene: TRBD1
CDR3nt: TGCGCCAAAATAAGGGACAGGGGCTGCCCGAATTCACCCCTCCACTTT
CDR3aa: CAKIRDRGCPNSPLHF

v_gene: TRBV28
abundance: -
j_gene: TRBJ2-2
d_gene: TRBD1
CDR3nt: TGTGCCAGCAGTTTAATTGCAGGGGGCAAAGGCGGGGAGCTGTTTTTT
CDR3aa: CASSLIAGGKGGELFF

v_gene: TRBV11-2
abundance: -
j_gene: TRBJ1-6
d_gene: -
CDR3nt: TGTGCCAGCAGAGAACAGGGTACTAATTCACCCCTCCACTTT
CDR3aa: CASREQGTNSPLHF

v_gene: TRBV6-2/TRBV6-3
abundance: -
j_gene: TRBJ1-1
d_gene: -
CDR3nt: TGTGCCAGCAGTTACTCAGGAGGGCACACTGAAGCTTTCTTT
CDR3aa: CASSYSGGHTEAFF

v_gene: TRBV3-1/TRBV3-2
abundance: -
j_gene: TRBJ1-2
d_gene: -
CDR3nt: TGTGCCAGCAGCCCGGGGGGTGGCTACACCTTC
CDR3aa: CASSPGGGYTF

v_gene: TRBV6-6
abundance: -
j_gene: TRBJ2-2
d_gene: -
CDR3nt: TGTGCCAGCAGTCCTGAGGGGGTTAACACCGGGGAGCTGTTTTTT
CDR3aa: CASSPEGVNTGELFF

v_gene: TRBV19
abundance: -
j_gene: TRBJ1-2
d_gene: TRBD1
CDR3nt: TGTGCCAGTAGTATTACAGGGGATAACTATGGCTACACCTTC
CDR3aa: CASSITGDNYGYTF

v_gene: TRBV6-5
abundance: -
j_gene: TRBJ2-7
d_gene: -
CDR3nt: TGTGCCACCCGGGGTGGCAGTAGCTACGAGCAGTACTTC
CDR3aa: CATRGGSSYEQYF

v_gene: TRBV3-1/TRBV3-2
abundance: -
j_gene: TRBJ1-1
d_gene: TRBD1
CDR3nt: TGTGCCAGCAGCCAAGATCAGGGAGACAGGGACGCTGAAGCTTTCTTT
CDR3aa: CASSQDQGDRDAEAFF

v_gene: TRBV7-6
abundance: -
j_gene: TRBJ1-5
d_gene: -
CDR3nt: TGTGCCAGCAGCTCCGGGAGCAATCAGCCCCAGCATTTT
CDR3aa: CASSSGSNQPQHF

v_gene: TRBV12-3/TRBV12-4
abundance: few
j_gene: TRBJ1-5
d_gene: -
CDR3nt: TGTGCCAGCACCCTTAGTAATCAGCCCCAGCATTTT
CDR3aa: CASTLSNQPQHF

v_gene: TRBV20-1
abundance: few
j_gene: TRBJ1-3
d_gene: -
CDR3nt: TGCAGTGCTAGTTCTCTTACGGGAAGAAACACCATATATTTT
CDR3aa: CSASSLTGRNTIYF

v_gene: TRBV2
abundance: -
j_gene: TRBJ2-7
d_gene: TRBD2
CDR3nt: TGTGCCAGCAGTCATCTCCCGGGACTAGCGGGGGGGCCGGGGGAGCAGTACTTC
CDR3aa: CASSHLPGLAGGPGEQYF

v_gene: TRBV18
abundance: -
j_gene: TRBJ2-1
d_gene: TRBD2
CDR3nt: TGTGCCAGCTCACCGCAGTCAGCGGGGGGGACCTACAATGAGCAGTTCTTC
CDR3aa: CASSPQSAGGTYNEQFF

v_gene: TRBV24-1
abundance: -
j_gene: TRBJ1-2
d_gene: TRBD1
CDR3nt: TGTGCCACCAGTGATTCGGGACAGGGTCGGACCTTC
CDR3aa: CATSDSGQGRTF

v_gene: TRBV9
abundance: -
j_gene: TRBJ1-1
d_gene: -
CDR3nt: TGTGCCAGCTCGGACGGGGGTGACACTGAAGCTTTCTTT
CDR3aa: CASSDGGDTEAFF

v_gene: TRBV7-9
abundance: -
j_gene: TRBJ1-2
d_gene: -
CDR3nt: TGTGCCAGCAGCCCTACAGGGATCTATGGCTACACCTTC
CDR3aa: CASSPTGIYGYTF

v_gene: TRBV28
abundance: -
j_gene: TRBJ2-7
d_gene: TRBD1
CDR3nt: TGTGCCAGCAGGGACAGGCTTTTGATGAACGAGCAGTACTTC
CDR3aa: CASRDRLLMNEQYF

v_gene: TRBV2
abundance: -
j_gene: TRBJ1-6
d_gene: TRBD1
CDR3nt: TGTGCCAGCAGCAACGGGGACAGGGCGGATTCACCCCTCCACTTT
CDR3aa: CASSNGDRADSPLHF

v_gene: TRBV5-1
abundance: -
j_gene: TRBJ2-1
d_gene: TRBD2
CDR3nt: TGCGCCAGCAGCACGGGTAGCGGGGTGGGCAATGAGCAGTTCTTC
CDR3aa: CASSTGSGVGNEQFF

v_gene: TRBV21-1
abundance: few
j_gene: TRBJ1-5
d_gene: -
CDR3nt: TGTGCCAGCAGCGGGCGACCTACTCCAGGGGATAGCAATCAGCCCCAGCATTTT
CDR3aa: CASSGRPTPGDSNQPQHF

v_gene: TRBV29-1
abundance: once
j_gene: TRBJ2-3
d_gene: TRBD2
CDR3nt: TGCAGCGTAGCCACTAGCGGGGGGACCGGGGCGCAGTATTTT
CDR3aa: CSVATSGGTGAQYF

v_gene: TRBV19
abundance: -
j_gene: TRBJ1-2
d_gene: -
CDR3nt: TGTGCCAGTAGTCTCTTGGACAGCTTCTACACCTTC
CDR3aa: CASSLLDSFYTF

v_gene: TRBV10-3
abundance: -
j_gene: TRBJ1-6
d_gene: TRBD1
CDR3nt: TGTGCCGCTGGAGGGGGCGGACGGTCTTCACCCCTCCACTTT
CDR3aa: CAAGGGGRSSPLHF

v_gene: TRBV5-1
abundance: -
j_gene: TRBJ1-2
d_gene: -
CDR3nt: TGCGCCAGCAGCTCGGACAGAGGAAATGGCTACACCTTC
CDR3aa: CASSSDRGNGYTF

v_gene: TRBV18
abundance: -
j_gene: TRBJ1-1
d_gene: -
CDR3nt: TGTGCCAGCTCACTAGGGCCAGGGGAGGGTTTCTTT
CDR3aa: CASSLGPGEGFF

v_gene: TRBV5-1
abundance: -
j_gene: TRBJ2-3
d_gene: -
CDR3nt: TGCGCCAGCAGCTTGGTAGGAGCAAGCACAGATACGCAGTATTTT
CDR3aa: CASSLVGASTDTQYF

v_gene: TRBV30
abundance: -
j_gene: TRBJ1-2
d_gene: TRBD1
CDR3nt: TGTGCCTGGAGTCTGGGGACAGGCGATGGCTATGGCTACACCTTC
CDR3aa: CAWSLGTGDGYGYTF

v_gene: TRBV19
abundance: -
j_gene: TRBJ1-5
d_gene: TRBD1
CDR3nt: TGTGCCAGTAGTATACTGGGGACAGGGTATCAGCCCCAGCATTTT
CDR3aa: CASSILGTGYQPQHF

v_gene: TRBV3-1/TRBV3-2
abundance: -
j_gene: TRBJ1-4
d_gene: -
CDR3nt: TGTGCCAGCAGCCAAGAATGTAAGGGGGAAAAACTGTTTTTT
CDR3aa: CASSQECKGEKLFF

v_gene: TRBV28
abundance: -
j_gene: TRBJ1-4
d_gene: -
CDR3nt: TGTGCCAGCAGTTTATACGGGAATGAAAAACTGTTTTTT
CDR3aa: CASSLYGNEKLFF

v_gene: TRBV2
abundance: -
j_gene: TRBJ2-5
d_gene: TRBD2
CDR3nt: TGTGCCAGCAGCCCCGCCGGACTAGCGGGGGGGGAAGAGACCCAGTACTTC
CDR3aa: CASSPAGLAGGEETQYF

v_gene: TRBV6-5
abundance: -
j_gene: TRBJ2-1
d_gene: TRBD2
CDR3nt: TGTGCCAGCAGGCCTGGACTAGCGAACAATGAGCAGTTCTTC
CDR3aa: CASRPGLANNEQFF

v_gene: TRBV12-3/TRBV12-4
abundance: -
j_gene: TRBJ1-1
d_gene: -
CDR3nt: TGTGCCAGCAGTCCTCCTTTCTTCTCTGAAGCTTTCTTT
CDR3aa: CASSPPFFSEAFF

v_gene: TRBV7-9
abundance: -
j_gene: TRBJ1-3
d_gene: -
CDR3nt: TGTGCCAGCAGCTCCGTATGGGAGGGACCGTCGGGCTCTGGAAACACCATATATTTT
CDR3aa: CASSSVWEGPSGSGNTIYF